A single sample is the source of the 18 T cell receptor beta chains below, sequenced in a study of cytomegalovirus exposure and HLA in healthy donors. PCR amplification relied on 60 Vbeta primers (plus 13 Jbeta primers). Clones were read by immunoSEQ multiplex PCR, and TCRdb kept only the in-frame ones, dropping some. The repertoire consists of some 180,000 clones, with over 70% occurring once and the leading ten covering 2.9%. Source material: PBMCs. Receptor source: a male donor in good health and CMV-seronegative.

This rearrangement joins TRBV10-2 to TRBJ1-3, with 9 bases fitting TRBD1. The CDR3 has 15 residues. The V gene's germline CDR1 is WSHSY and CDR2 SAAADI. The J segment lost 2 bases and the V segment lost 6 bases, leaving 5 bases of the junction unmatched. CDR3 nucleotides: TGCGCCAGCAGCACAGGGGGCGTCACTGGAAACACCATATATTTT. Its translation: CASSTGGVTGNTIYF.

V gene TRBV28 combines with J gene TRBJ2-5; D is unresolved. Germline CDR1 reads MDHEN; CDR2 reads SYDVKM. This CDR3 has 13 residues. V dropped 3 bases and J dropped 5 bases, with 10 bases sitting between them. The DNA for the CDR3 is TGTGCCAGCAGTTTTCCCCCCTCGGAGACCCAGTACTTC. Its protein product is CASSFPPSETQYF.

The CDR3 DNA is TGTGCCAGCAGTTCCCAATTTATACTAGCGGGGTCAGTTAGCACAGATACGCAGTATTTT. Its translation: CASSSQFILAGSVSTDTQYF. V usage is TRBV28 and J usage is TRBJ2-3; the match to TRBD2 covers 10 bases. The CDR3 loop spans 20 amino acids. The V segment lost 4 bases and the J segment 0 bases; nucleotides outside the gene matches: 16. Germline CDR1 MDHEN, CDR2 SYDVKM.

This clone was seen a handful of times. The chain links TRBV6-1 to TRBJ1-6; no clear D gene. There are 13 residues in the CDR3. Trimming cost V 8 bases and J 5 bases, with 10 bases left between them. Germline V lookup: CDR1 MNHNS, CDR2 SASEGT. DNA of the CDR3: TGTGCCAGCTCCTTCCTTCATAATTCACCCCTCCACTTT. Translating gives CASSFLHNSPLHF.

V and J are TRBV15 and TRBJ1-1; D is possibly TRBD1 (5 bases). The CDR3 has 16 residues. With 0 bases removed from V and 1 base from J, the gap between germline ends came to 12 bases. Germline assignment: CDR1 LNHNV and CDR2 YYDKDF (reference sequence). The CDR3 loop is CATSRDSDRQNTEAFF. The CDR3 DNA sequence: TGTGCCACCAGCAGAGATTCCGACAGACAGAACACTGAAGCTTTCTTT.

The rearrangement uses TRBV4-2 and TRBJ1-5; D unresolved. The length of the CDR3 is 15 residues. V lost 0 bases to trimming and J lost 10 bases, with 16 bases between them. Germline values: CDR1 LGHNA, CDR2 YNFKEQ. The CDR3, as DNA: TGTGCCAGCAGCCAAGATGAATATAGCGGATATCCCCAGCATTTT. As protein: CASSQDEYSGYPQHF.

The chain has TRBV19 and TRBJ2-7, with 11 bases aligning to TRBD1. V lost 5 bases and J lost 3; bases outside the gene matches: 9. This CDR3 contains 16 residues. Germline V gene data show CDR1 as LNHDA and CDR2 as SQIVND (reference sequence). The CDR3 bases are TGTGCCAGTAGTGATCCCGGGACAGGGGGAAGCTACGAGCAGTACTTC. Translation: CASSDPGTGGSYEQYF.

The chain uses TRBV28 and TRBJ2-3, with 13 nucleotides matching TRBD2. CDR3 size: 16 residues. Germline V gene sequence: CDR1 MDHEN, CDR2 SYDVKM. Trimming removed 8 bases from V and 11 bases from J; junction bases left unmatched: 16. CDR3 sequence: CASPPRLAGGLRKQYF. The CDR3, as DNA: TGTGCCAGCCCCCCCCGACTAGCGGGAGGCCTTAGGAAGCAGTATTTT.

The J gene is TRBJ1-2, the V gene TRBV2; weak D call: TRBD1 (5 bases). Germline V CDR1 and CDR2: SNHLY, FYNNEI. V was cut by 10 bases and J by 4 bases, with 13 bases left in between. The CDR3 totals 12 residues. CDR3 bases: TGTGCCACTACGGGGGAGAGCTATGGCTACACCTTC. This encodes CATTGESYGYTF.

V and J are TRBV25-1 and TRBJ2-4, with 7 bases that match TRBD2. This CDR3 region has 16 residues. V lost 1 base, J lost 5 bases, and 8 bases stayed unmatched. CDR1 MGHDK and CDR2 SYGVNS come from the germline V gene. CDR3 residues: CASSEWEGGTENIQYF. The CDR3 bases are TGTGCCAGCAGTGAATGGGAGGGAGGGACGGAAAACATTCAGTACTTC.

The V gene is TRBV6-6, the J gene TRBJ1-3, with a tentative D call TRBD1 (5 bases). Per the germline V gene, CDR1 is MNHNY and CDR2 is SVGAGI (reference sequence). V was pared by 2 bases and J by 2 bases, with 10 bases between. CDR3 size: 15 residues. The CDR3 DNA reads as TGTGCCAGCAGTTACGGCGGGGCCACTGGAAACACCATATATTTT. The encoded protein is CASSYGGATGNTIYF.

In its sample, this clone was seen once. The rearrangement links TRBV7-9 to TRBJ1-5; D might be TRBD1 (6 bases). The CDR3 totals 14 residues. CDR1 SEHNR and CDR2 FQNEAQ come from the germline V gene (reference sequence). Trimming shortened V by 5 bases and J by 3 bases, and 11 bases separated the two germline ends. In nucleotides, the CDR3 is TGTGCCAGCAGCGAAACAGGGACCAATCAGCCCCAGCATTTT. This encodes CASSETGTNQPQHF.

The chain is built from TRBV11-3 and TRBJ2-3, with 7 bases that match TRBD2. The CDR3 is 18 residues long. Germline trimming cut 4 bases from V and 0 bases from J; bases unmatched to any gene: 13. CDR1 is SGHNT, CDR2 YENEEA, per germline. CDR3 DNA: TGTGCCAGCAGCTACAATTCGCGGGCTAGCGGAAGCACAGATACGCAGTATTTT. Its translation is CASSYNSRASGSTDTQYF. Full variable domain (rest looked up from reference TRBV11-3 and TRBJ2-3): EAGVVQSPRYKIIEKKQPVAFWCNPISGHNTLYWYLQNLGQGPELLIRYENEEAVDDSQLPKDRFSAERLKGVDSTLKIQPAELGDSAVYLCASSYNSRASGSTDTQYFGPGTRLTVL.

This chain connects TRBV28 to TRBJ1-4; tentative D call: TRBD1 (5 bases). The V gene's germline CDR1 is MDHEN and CDR2 SYDVKM. The V and J ends lost 3 bases and 7 bases respectively, with 12 bases between them. The CDR3 runs to 14 residues. The CDR3 DNA reads as TGTGCCAGCAGTTTTCAGGGTAGGGGTGAAAAACTGTTTTTT. It translates to CASSFQGRGEKLFF.

The V gene is TRBV30, the J gene TRBJ1-5; D remains ambiguous. Germline V gene data show CDR1 as GTSNPN and CDR2 as SVGIG (reference sequence). The CDR3 runs to 12 residues. V was cut by 6 bases and J by 0 bases, with 6 bases left in between. The CDR3 bases are TGTGCCTGTGACATTAGCAATCAGCCCCAGCATTTT. As protein: CACDISNQPQHF.

This clone ranks as medium-sized. The V gene is TRBV10-3, the J gene TRBJ1-1; D is possibly TRBD1 (6 bases). Per the germline V gene, CDR1 is ENHRY and CDR2 is SYGVKD. V dropped 2 bases and J dropped 1 base, with 8 bases sitting between them. The CDR3 is 14 residues long. CDR3 sequence (DNA): TGTGCCATCAGTGAGCAGGGACAGAACACTGAAGCTTTCTTT. Translating gives CAISEQGQNTEAFF.

This chain joins TRBV27 and TRBJ1-2, with a possible D match to TRBD1 (6 bases). The ends were cut back, 6 bases at V and 0 bases at J, with 14 bases in the middle. Germline CDR1 MNHEY, CDR2 SMNVEV (reference sequence). The CDR3 extends over 15 amino acids. CDR3 in amino acids: CASRAPGTSNYGYTF. CDR3 in DNA: TGTGCCAGCAGGGCCCCCGGGACATCTAACTATGGCTACACCTTC.

The rearrangement uses TRBV10-1 and TRBJ1-1, with no clear D. Germline CDR1 and CDR2: WNHNN and SYGVQD (reference sequence). The V end was cut by 6 bases, the J end by 5 bases, with 16 bases between. There are 14 residues in the CDR3. CDR3 nucleotide sequence: TGCGCCAGCAGCCCTCACGCGAGAGGGACTGAAGCTTTCTTT. Translating gives CASSPHARGTEAFF.